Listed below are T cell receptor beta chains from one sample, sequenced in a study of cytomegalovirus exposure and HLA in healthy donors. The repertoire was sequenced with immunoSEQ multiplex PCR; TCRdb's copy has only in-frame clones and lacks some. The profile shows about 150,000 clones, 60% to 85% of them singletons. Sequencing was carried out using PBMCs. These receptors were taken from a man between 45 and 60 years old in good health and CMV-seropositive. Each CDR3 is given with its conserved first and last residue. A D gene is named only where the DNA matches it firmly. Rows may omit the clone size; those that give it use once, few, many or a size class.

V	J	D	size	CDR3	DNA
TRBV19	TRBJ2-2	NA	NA	CASSINRAYTGELFF	TGTGCCAGTAGTATAAACAGGGCCTACACCGGGGAGCTGTTTTTT
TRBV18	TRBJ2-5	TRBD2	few	CASPTGLAEETQYF	TGTGCCAGCCCTACGGGGCTAGCGGAAGAGACCCAGTACTTC
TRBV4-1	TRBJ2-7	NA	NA	CASSQVKDSSYEQYF	TGCGCCAGCAGCCAAGTCAAGGACAGCTCCTACGAGCAGTACTTC
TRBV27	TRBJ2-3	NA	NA	CASSSNGMADTQYF	TGTGCCAGCAGTTCAAACGGGATGGCAGATACGCAGTATTTT
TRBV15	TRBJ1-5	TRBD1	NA	CATSGQGGNQPQHF	TGTGCCACCAGCGGACAGGGCGGCAATCAGCCCCAGCATTTT
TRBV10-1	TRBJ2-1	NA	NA	CASSESGGGGEQFF	TGCGCCAGCAGTGAGTCCGGCGGGGGCGGTGAGCAGTTCTTC
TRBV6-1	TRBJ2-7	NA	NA	CASILAESSYEQYF	TGTGCCAGCATCTTAGCGGAAAGCTCCTACGAGCAGTACTTC
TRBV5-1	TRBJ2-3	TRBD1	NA	CASTLLEGQGFTDTQYF	TGCGCCAGCACCCTCCTGGAGGGACAGGGGTTCACAGATACGCAGTATTTT
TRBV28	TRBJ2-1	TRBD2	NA	CASSLGGSYEQFF	TGTGCCAGCAGTCTGGGGGGGAGCTATGAGCAGTTCTTC
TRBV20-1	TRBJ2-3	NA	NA	CSADTRGTQYF	TGCAGTGCTGACACTAGAGGGACGCAGTATTTT
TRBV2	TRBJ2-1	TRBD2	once	CASSEEAGAEQFF	TGTGCCAGCAGTGAAGAAGCGGGAGCTGAGCAGTTCTTC
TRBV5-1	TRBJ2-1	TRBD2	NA	CASSTTGLAIIGSSYNEQFF	TGCGCCAGCAGCACCACGGGACTAGCGATCATCGGAAGCTCCTACAATGAGCAGTTCTTC
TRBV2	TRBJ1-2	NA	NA	CASTGDYGYTF	TGTGCCAGCACGGGGGACTATGGCTACACCTTC
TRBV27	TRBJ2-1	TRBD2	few	CASSTRPQTSGRLGNEQFF	TGTGCCAGCAGTACCCGACCACAAACTAGCGGGAGGCTTGGCAATGAGCAGTTCTTC
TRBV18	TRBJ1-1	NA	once	CASSPPRVIEAFF	TGTGCCAGCTCACCACCGCGAGTGATTGAAGCTTTCTTT
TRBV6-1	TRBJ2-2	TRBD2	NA	CASSEAITSGSYGTGELFF	TGTGCCAGCAGTGAAGCTATAACTAGCGGGAGCTACGGCACCGGGGAGCTGTTTTTT